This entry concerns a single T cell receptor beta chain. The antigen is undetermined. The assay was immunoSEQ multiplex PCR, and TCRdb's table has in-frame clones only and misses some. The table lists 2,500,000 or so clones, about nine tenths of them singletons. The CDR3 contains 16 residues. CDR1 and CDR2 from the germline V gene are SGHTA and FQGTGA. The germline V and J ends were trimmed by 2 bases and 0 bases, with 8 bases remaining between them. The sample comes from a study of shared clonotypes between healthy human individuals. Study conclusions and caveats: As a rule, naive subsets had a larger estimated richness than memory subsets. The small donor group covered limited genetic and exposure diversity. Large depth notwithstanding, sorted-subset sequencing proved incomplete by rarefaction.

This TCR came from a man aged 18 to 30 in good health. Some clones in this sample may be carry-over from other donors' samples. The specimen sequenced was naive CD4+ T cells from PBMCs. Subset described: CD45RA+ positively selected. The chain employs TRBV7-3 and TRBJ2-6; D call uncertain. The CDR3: CASSLGGPSGANVLTF. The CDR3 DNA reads TGTGCCAGCAGCTTAGGTGGGCCCTCTGGGGCCAACGTCCTGACTTTC. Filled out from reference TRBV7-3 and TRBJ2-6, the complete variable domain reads GAGVSQTPSNKVTEKGKYVELRCDPISGHTALYWYRQSLGQGPEFLIYFQGTGAADDSGLPNDRFFAVRPEGSVSTLKIQRTERGDSAVYLCASSLGGPSGANVLTFGAGSRLTVL.